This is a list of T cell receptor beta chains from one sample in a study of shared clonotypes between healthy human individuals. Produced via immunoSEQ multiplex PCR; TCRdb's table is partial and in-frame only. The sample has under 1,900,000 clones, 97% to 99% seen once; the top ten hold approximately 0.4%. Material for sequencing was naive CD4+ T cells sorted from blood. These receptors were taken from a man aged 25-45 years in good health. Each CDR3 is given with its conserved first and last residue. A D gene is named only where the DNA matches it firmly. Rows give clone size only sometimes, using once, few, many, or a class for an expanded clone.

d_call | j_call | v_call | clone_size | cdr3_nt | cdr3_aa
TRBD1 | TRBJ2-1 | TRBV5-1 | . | TGCGCCAGCAGCTCCACCGGGACAGGGTCCTACAATGAGCAGTTCTTC | CASSSTGTGSYNEQFF
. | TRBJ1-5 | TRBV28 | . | TGTGCCAGCGGGGGGAGGCCCCAGCATTTT | CASGGRPQHF
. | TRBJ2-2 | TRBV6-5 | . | TGTGCCAGCAGTTACATGTCGGGAGCGAACACCGGGGAGCTGTTTTTT | CASSYMSGANTGELFF
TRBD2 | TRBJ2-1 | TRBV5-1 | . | TGCGCCAGCAGCCCGGGACTAGCGGGAGGGGATGAGCAGTTCTTC | CASSPGLAGGDEQFF
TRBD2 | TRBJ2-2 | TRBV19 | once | TGTGCCAGTACTTTCCTAGCGGGAGGAAACACCGGGGAGCTGTTTTTT | CASTFLAGGNTGELFF
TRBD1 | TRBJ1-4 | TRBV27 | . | TGTGCCAGCAGTCTAACAGGGGGCGCGGAAAAACTGTTTTTT | CASSLTGGAEKLFF
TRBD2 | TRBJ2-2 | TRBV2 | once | TGTGCCAGCAGCGTAGCGGGAAGAGGACCCGGGGAGCTGTTTTTT | CASSVAGRGPGELFF
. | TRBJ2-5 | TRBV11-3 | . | TGTGCCAGCAGCTTAGGGGGAGGGGGCCTGCGAGAGACCCAGTACTTC | CASSLGGGGLRETQYF
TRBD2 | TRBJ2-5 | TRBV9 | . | TGTGCCAGCAGCGTAGGATCGGGCGGGAGGCCACAAGAGACCCAGTACTTC | CASSVGSGGRPQETQYF
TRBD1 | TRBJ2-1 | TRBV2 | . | TGTGCCAGCAGTCGATGGACAGGGGACAATGAGCAGTTCTTC | CASSRWTGDNEQFF
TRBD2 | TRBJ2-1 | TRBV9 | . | TGTGCCAGCAGCGTAGAAGCGGGAGTAGGGGGCAATGAGCAGTTCTTC | CASSVEAGVGGNEQFF
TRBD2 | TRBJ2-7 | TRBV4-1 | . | TGCGCCAGCAGCCAAGATGACCGGGAGGGCCTATGGGAGCAGTACTTC | CASSQDDREGLWEQYF
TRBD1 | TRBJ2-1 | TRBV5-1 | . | TGCGCCAGCAGCTTGACCACAGGGGCCCAGGTTTTCAATGAGCAGTTCTTC | CASSLTTGAQVFNEQFF
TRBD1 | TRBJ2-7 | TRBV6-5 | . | TGTGCCAGCAAAAGTGCGACAGGGGTCTACGAGCAGTACTTC | CASKSATGVYEQYF
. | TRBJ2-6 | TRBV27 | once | TGTGCCAGCAGTCTCCGGAACTGGCTACAAAGTCGGGCCAACGTCCTGACTTTC | CASSLRNWLQSRANVLTF
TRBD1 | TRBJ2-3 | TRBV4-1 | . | TGCGCCAGCAGTCTTAGGGACAGGGGTACTGAAGATACGCAGTATTTT | CASSLRDRGTEDTQYF
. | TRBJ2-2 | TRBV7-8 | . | TGTGCCAGCAGCAGTTCGATCAGCTACAACACCGGGGAGCTGTTTTTT | CASSSSISYNTGELFF
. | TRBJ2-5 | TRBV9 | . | TGTGCCAGCGGGGACGCAGAGACCCAGTACTTC | CASGDAETQYF
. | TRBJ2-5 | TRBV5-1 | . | TGCGCCAGCAGCGCTGAGGCAGGGTGGAAGGAGACCCAGTACTTC | CASSAEAGWKETQYF
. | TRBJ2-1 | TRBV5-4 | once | TGTGCCAGCAGCTCGCAAAAACAGGGGAGGAATGAGCAGTTCTTC | CASSSQKQGRNEQFF
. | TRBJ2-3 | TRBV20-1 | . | TGCAGTGCTAAGGGACTGTCGCCCATTTTT | CSAKGLSPIF
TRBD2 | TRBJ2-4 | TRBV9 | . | TGTGCCAGCAGCCTCGGACTAGCGGGAGGGCCGGTCATTCAGTACTTC | CASSLGLAGGPVIQYF
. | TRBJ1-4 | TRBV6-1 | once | TGTGCCAGCAGTCCAAAGATAGCCGTGAGACTGTTTTTT | CASSPKIAVRLFF
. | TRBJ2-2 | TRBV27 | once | TGTGCCAGCAGTAAGGAGACCGGGGAGCTGTTTTTT | CASSKETGELFF
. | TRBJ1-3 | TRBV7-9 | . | TGTGCCAGCGACAAGAGCTCTGGAAACACCATATATTTT | CASDKSSGNTIYF
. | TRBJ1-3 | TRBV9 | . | TGTGCCAGCAGCGTAGAGATAAGTGGAAACACCATATATTTT | CASSVEISGNTIYF
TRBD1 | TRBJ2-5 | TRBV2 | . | TGTGCCAGCAGGGGCCCCGGGACAGGGAAAGGTTCGATAGGGGGTCCCGAAGAGACCCAGTACTTC | CASRGPGTGKGSIGGPEETQYF
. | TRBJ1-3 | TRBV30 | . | TGTGCCTGCCAGACGGTCTCTGGAAACACCATATATTTT | CACQTVSGNTIYF
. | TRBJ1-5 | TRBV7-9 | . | TGTGCCAGCAGCCACGATGGGGTGGGTTTTGCCCAGCATTTT | CASSHDGVGFAQHF